These 10 T cell receptor beta chains were sequenced from one sample in a study of Ad26.COV2.S vaccination and SARS-CoV-2 variants. Produced via immunoSEQ multiplex PCR; TCRdb's table is partial and in-frame only. The sample has roughly 380,000 clones; approximately 88% are singletons. As to treatment: over 15 received Ad26.COV2.S at low or high dose, single or two shots; roughly five received placebo; per-sample allocation not given. At day 63 after the first vaccine or placebo injection, samples were drawn. Sample: peripheral blood, taken in a trial of Ad26.COV2.S vaccine versus placebo. The origin of the receptors is a person between 18 and 65 years old who received the Ad26.COV2.S COVID-19 vaccine or a placebo.

V and J are TRBV11-2 and TRBJ1-2; the D is unclear. Germline CDR1 SGHAT, CDR2 FQNNGV. Deletions cut 1 base from V and 5 bases from J, with 8 bases between. The CDR3 runs to 13 residues. For the CDR3, the DNA is TGTGCCAGCAGCTTAGGGTCTTCGTATGGCTACACCTTC. It codes for CASSLGSSYGYTF. Together with reference TRBV11-2 and TRBJ1-2, the CDR3 gives the full variable domain: EAGVAQSPRYKIIEKRQSVAFWCNPISGHATLYWYQQILGQGPKLLIQFQNNGVVDDSQLPKDRFSAERLKGVDSTLKIQPAKLEDSAVYLCASSLGSSYGYTFGSGTRLTVV.

This rearrangement joins TRBV10-3 to TRBJ2-7, with TRBD1 identical over 7 bases. The CDR3 runs 14 residues. With 7 bases clipped from V and 3 bases from J, the junction kept 9 bases outside the gene matches. Germline V gene lookup returns CDR1 ENHRY and CDR2 SYGVKD. The CDR3 here is CAITTTGQLYEQYF. For the CDR3, the DNA is TGTGCCATCACTACAACGGGACAGCTCTACGAGCAGTACTTC.

This clone is a singleton in its sample. The chain has TRBV10-3 and TRBJ2-1; possibly TRBD2 for D (5 bases). The CDR3 spans 16 residues. Trimming stripped 8 bases from V and 0 bases from J, with 17 bases between. In germline, CDR1 is ENHRY, CDR2 SYGVKD. The CDR3 DNA is TGTGCCATCGCAAGAAGAGCGGATTACTCCTACAATGAGCAGTTCTTC. Translating gives CAIARRADYSYNEQFF.

This chain connects TRBV6-5 to TRBJ2-2; D unclear. Germline loops: CDR1 MNHEY, CDR2 SVGAGI. CDR3 length equals 11 residues. Trimming took off 4 bases at V and 7 bases at J, with 4 bases between the two ends. The CDR3 loop is CASSWSGELFF. CDR3 sequence (DNA): TGTGCCAGCAGTTGGAGCGGGGAGCTGTTTTTT.

The V and J genes are TRBV28 and TRBJ1-2, with 9 positions matching TRBD1. The V gene end was trimmed by 4 bases and the J gene end by 5 bases; junction bases not matched to a gene: 20. In germline, CDR1 is MDHEN, CDR2 SYDVKM. CDR3 length equals 19 residues. The CDR3 coding sequence is TGTGCCAGCAGTTCGGGGCGACCGGTCCGCGGACAGGGGCTGTATGGCTACACCTTC. This gives the protein CASSSGRPVRGQGLYGYTF.

This chain's CDR3 is CASSELAGVTDTQYF. CDR3 DNA: TGTGCCAGTAGTGAACTAGCGGGGGTCACAGATACGCAGTATTTT. V and J are TRBV19 and TRBJ2-3; TRBD2 matches 11 bases. The CDR3 loop spans 15 amino acids. With 5 bases clipped from V and 2 bases from J, the junction kept 3 bases outside the gene matches. Germline V gives CDR1 LNHDA, CDR2 SQIVND (reference sequence).

This clone has only one observation. This sequence joins TRBV6-6 and TRBJ2-3; 8 nucleotides agree with TRBD1. The length of the CDR3 is 15 residues. Germline V lookup: CDR1 MNHNY, CDR2 SVGAGI (reference sequence). The trim removed 6 bases at V and 0 bases at J, leaving 5 bases unmatched. The chain's CDR3 is CASRQRTGSTDTQYF. In DNA form, the CDR3 reads TGTGCCAGCAGGCAAAGGACAGGGAGCACAGATACGCAGTATTTT.

This clone occurred a few times. The chain has TRBV2 and TRBJ1-4, with 7 bases aligning to TRBD1. This CDR3 has 15 residues. Germline-derived CDR1 and CDR2 are SNHLY and FYNNEI. Trimming took 8 bases from V and 4 from J; bases not matched to a gene: 10. CDR3 sequence reads: CASSIQTGVNEKLFF. The CDR3 nucleotides read TGTGCCAGCTCTATTCAAACAGGGGTTAATGAAAAACTGTTTTTT. The variable domain in full, completed from reference TRBV2 and TRBJ1-4, reads EPEVTQTPSHQVTQMGQEVILRCVPISNHLYFYWYRQILGQKVEFLVSFYNNEISEKSEIFDDQFSVERPDGSNFTLKIRSTKLEDSAMYFCASSIQTGVNEKLFFGSGTQLSVL.

V gene TRBV2 combines with J gene TRBJ1-5; D unclear. CDR1 and CDR2 from the germline V gene are SNHLY and FYNNEI. The CDR3 loop spans 18 amino acids. Trimming took 2 bases from V and 0 from J, leaving 17 bases between them. Here the CDR3 reads CASSESWPTFYSNQPQHF. Written as DNA, the CDR3 is TGTGCCAGCAGTGAAAGTTGGCCGACTTTTTATAGCAATCAGCCCCAGCATTTT.

This sequence joins TRBV5-1 and TRBJ2-5, with TRBD2 matching 13 bases. V was pared by 0 bases and J by 7 bases, with 15 bases of the junction left unmatched. Germline V gene sequence: CDR1 SGHRS, CDR2 YFSETQ. This CDR3 has 19 amino acids. The CDR3 region has the DNA TGCGCCAGCAGCTTGGGAAGACTAGCGGGGGGAGAGTTTATAGGGACCCAGTACTTC. Protein sequence: CASSLGRLAGGEFIGTQYF.